This T cell receptor beta chain was retrieved from a study of T cell changes during pregnancy in multiple sclerosis. The method was immunoSEQ multiplex PCR; TCRdb's version includes in-frame clones alone and lacks a portion of them. The table has roughly 69,000 clones, approximately 93% seen once. The J segment lost 6 bases and the V segment lost 8 bases, leaving 19 bases of the junction unmatched. This CDR3 spans 17 amino acids. Germline-derived CDR1 and CDR2 are GTSNPN and SVGIG (reference sequence). V usage is TRBV30 and J usage is TRBJ2-1; 10 positions match TRBD2. Sequencing was performed on peripheral blood, taken in the second trimester of pregnancy. The clonotype originates from a female donor with multiple sclerosis, enrolled in a pregnancy study. The CDR3 bases are TGTGCCCGGACCTCCGGACTAGCGGAACCCGGGGTCAATGAGCAGTTCTTC. As protein: CARTSGLAEPGVNEQFF. The full variable domain, its missing parts supplied by reference TRBV30 and TRBJ2-1, is SQTIHQWPATLVQPVGSPLSLECTVEGTSNPNLYWYRQAAGRGLQLLFYSVGIGQISSEVPQNLSASRPQDRQFILSSKKLLLSDSGFYLCARTSGLAEPGVNEQFFGPGTRLTVL.